Following are 27 T cell receptor beta chains from one sample sequenced in a study of OX40 agonist ivuxolimab in advanced cancers. TCRdb keeps only in-frame clones here, not all; method: immunoSEQ multiplex PCR. The repertoire has 65,000 to 75,000 clones, roughly 90% of them found once; the top ten carry about 1%. The source was CD4+ or CD8+ T cells sorted from blood, collected in a trial of the OX40 agonist ivuxolimab. The source of these receptors is an adult with an advanced solid tumor such as melanoma, head and neck, liver or kidney cancer.

The chain links TRBV5-5 to TRBJ2-4; the D gene could be TRBD1 or TRBD2 (5 bases each). CDR1 is SGHKS and CDR2 is YYEKEE in the germline V gene (reference sequence). The length of the CDR3 is 15 residues. Trimming pared 0 bases from V and 5 bases from J, leaving 12 bases between. CDR3 protein: CASSLAIRGQNIQYF. As DNA, the CDR3 is TGTGCCAGCAGCTTGGCCATTAGGGGACAAAACATTCAGTACTTC.

Only a few counts were recorded for this clone. The gene calls are TRBV2 and TRBJ1-5, with TRBD1 matching 8 bases. The J segment lost 7 bases and the V segment lost 0 bases, leaving 5 bases of the junction unmatched. Looked up from germline, CDR1 is SNHLY and CDR2 is FYNNEI. The CDR3 sequence is 15 residues long. This chain's CDR3 is CASSEAVQGAQPQHF. The CDR3 region has the DNA TGTGCCAGCAGTGAAGCGGTTCAGGGGGCGCAGCCCCAGCATTTT. The variable domain in full, completed from reference TRBV2 and TRBJ1-5, reads EPEVTQTPSHQVTQMGQEVILRCVPISNHLYFYWYRQILGQKVEFLVSFYNNEISEKSEIFDDQFSVERPDGSNFTLKIRSTKLEDSAMYFCASSEAVQGAQPQHFGDGTRLSIL.

This clone showed up just a few times. The V gene is TRBV7-9, the J gene TRBJ1-2; 8 bases fit TRBD1. CDR3 length: 13 amino acids. The germline V gene has CDR1 SEHNR and CDR2 FQNEAQ (reference sequence). With V trimmed by 4 bases and J by 5 bases, 3 bases remained unmatched. CDR3 nucleotides: TGTGCCAGCAGCTGGACAGGGATGTATGGCTACACCTTC. Amino acid sequence: CASSWTGMYGYTF.

This clone showed up many times. J is TRBJ1-5 and V is TRBV10-2; D remains unclear. CDR1 WSHSY and CDR2 SAAADI come from the germline V gene. The CDR3 runs 15 residues. The V gene lost 3 bases and the J gene lost 5 bases, with 14 bases spanning the gap. CDR3 DNA: TGCGCCAGCAGTGACGGTAGGGAAGGATATCAGCCCCAGCATTTT. Amino acid sequence: CASSDGREGYQPQHF.

As for this clone: Because the CDR3's place on the DNA is in doubt, the DNA is left out and the CDR3 is given as listed by TCRdb. The rearrangement joins TRBV19 to TRBJ2-2. The CDR3 has 16 amino acids, counting both end residues. The germline V gene has CDR1 LNHDA and CDR2 SQIVND (reference sequence). The CDR3 sequence: CASSPQGGGEPGSCFF.

J is TRBJ2-1 and V is TRBV5-8; D may be TRBD1 (6 bases). CDR3 length: 13 amino acids. The germline V and J ends were trimmed by 5 bases and 7 bases, with 13 bases remaining between them. Germline assignment: CDR1 SGHTS and CDR2 YDEGEE. Here the CDR3 reads CASRPFQGNEQFF. The CDR3 region has the DNA TGTGCCAGCAGGCCTTTTCAGGGGAATGAGCAGTTCTTC.

This chain uses TRBV5-1 with TRBJ1-3; tentative D call: TRBD1 (6 bases). The V gene's germline CDR1 is SGHRS and CDR2 YFSETQ. This CDR3 comprises 16 residues. The V and J ends lost 0 bases and 2 bases respectively, with 12 bases between them. This chain's CDR3 is CASSLATGPTGNTIYF. CDR3 bases: TGCGCCAGCAGCTTGGCAACAGGGCCAACTGGAAACACCATATATTTT.

A single count supports this clone. This rearrangement joins TRBV7-2 to TRBJ2-1; 16 bases are a match to TRBD2. The CDR3 extends over 16 amino acids. V was pared by 4 bases and J by 4 bases, with 1 base of the junction left unmatched. Germline V lookup: CDR1 SGHTA, CDR2 FQGNSA. The CDR3 nucleotides read TGTGCCAGCAGCTCGGGACTAGCGGGAGGGTACAATGAGCAGTTCTTC. Its protein product is CASSSGLAGGYNEQFF. Variable domain in full (rest from reference TRBV7-2 and TRBJ2-1): GAGVSQSPSNKVTEKGKDVELRCDPISGHTALYWYRQSLGQGLEFLIYFQGNSAPDKSGLPSDRFSAERTGGSVSTLTIQRTQQEDSAVYLCASSSGLAGGYNEQFFGPGTRLTVL.

The rearrangement joins TRBV9 to TRBJ2-3, with TRBD2 matching 11 bases. The trim removed 0 bases at V and 4 bases at J, leaving 13 bases unmatched. This CDR3 has 19 amino acids. Germline V gene lookup returns CDR1 SGDLS and CDR2 YYNGEE. The CDR3 DNA sequence: TGTGCCAGCAGCGTAGCCCCGGGACTAGCGGTCTCGGGGGCAGATACGCAGTATTTT. This sequence encodes CASSVAPGLAVSGADTQYF.

The rearrangement joins TRBV11-3 to TRBJ2-2, with D possibly TRBD2 on 6 matching bases. CDR1 and CDR2 (germline): SGHNT, YENEEA. V dropped 5 bases and J dropped 7 bases, with 14 bases sitting between them. The CDR3 covers 14 residues. The CDR3 DNA is TGTGCCAGCAGCACCGGCTGGGGGGACGGGGAGCTGTTTTTT. This gives the protein CASSTGWGDGELFF.

This chain links TRBV18 with TRBJ2-7, with D possibly TRBD1 on 7 matching bases. This CDR3 is 13 amino acids long. V was trimmed by 1 base and J by 6 bases, leaving 10 bases between them. The V gene's germline CDR1 is KGHSH and CDR2 LQKENI. CDR3 sequence: CASSPRQGGEQYF. CDR3 DNA: TGTGCCAGCTCACCACGGCAGGGGGGCGAGCAGTACTTC.

This chain links TRBV27 with TRBJ2-7, with TRBD1 identical over 9 bases. There are 14 residues in the CDR3. Germline assignment: CDR1 MNHEY and CDR2 SMNVEV (reference sequence). V lost 5 bases to trimming and J lost 4 bases; unmatched junction nucleotides: 6. The CDR3 DNA sequence: TGTGCCAGCAGTCCGGACAGGGGAGGGTACGAGCAGTACTTC. Translation: CASSPDRGGYEQYF.

The chain combines TRBV28 with TRBJ2-7, with a weak D call TRBD1 (6 bases). The germline V gene encodes CDR1 MDHEN and CDR2 SYDVKM. This CDR3 is 14 amino acids long. The V gene lost 6 bases and the J gene lost 3 bases, with 15 bases spanning the gap. CDR3 nucleotides: TGTGCCAGCAGACCCGGACAGCCTGGCTACGAGCAGTACTTC. It is translated as CASRPGQPGYEQYF.

The chain couples TRBV5-1 to TRBJ2-5, with 7 positions matching TRBD1. Germline V gene sequence: CDR1 SGHRS, CDR2 YFSETQ. Unmatched junction bases numbered 6, after V lost 4 bases and J lost 6 bases. This CDR3 has 13 residues. The chain's CDR3 is CASSLSDRKTQYF. The CDR3 bases are TGCGCCAGCAGCCTTTCGGACAGGAAGACCCAGTACTTC.

This sequence joins TRBV5-1 and TRBJ2-1; D is uncertain. This CDR3 region has 15 residues. CDR1 and CDR2 (germline): SGHRS, YFSETQ. V dropped 4 bases and J dropped 2 bases, with 13 bases sitting between them. The CDR3, as DNA: TGCGCCAGCAGCCCAACGGACCGGACCTACAATGAGCAGTTCTTC. As protein: CASSPTDRTYNEQFF.

This clone is a singleton in its sample. The V and J genes are TRBV27 and TRBJ2-4; possibly TRBD1 or TRBD2 for D (5 bases each). Germline CDR1 MNHEY, CDR2 SMNVEV (reference sequence). V lost 6 bases and J lost 6, with 15 bases in between. The CDR3 loop spans 14 amino acids. The CDR3 DNA sequence: TGTGCCAGCAGAGCCAACCGGGACGGAAACATTCAGTACTTC. This encodes CASRANRDGNIQYF.

This chain uses TRBV19 with TRBJ2-5, with TRBD1 matching over 7 bases. The end of the DNA fits TRBJ2-7 better, so the J call may be wrong. Germline V lookup: CDR1 LNHDA, CDR2 SQIVND (reference sequence). CDR3 length: 16 amino acids. The CDR3 reads CASSPWRTGLRYEQYF. In DNA form, the CDR3 reads TGTGCCAGTAGTCCATGGCGGACAGGACTTCGCTACGAGCAGTACTTC.

The rearrangement joins TRBV5-3 to TRBJ2-3, with D hard to call. TRBV5-3 is treated as an ORF (open reading frame) with a function not yet certain. The CDR3 contains 11 residues. The ends were cut back, 3 bases at V and 8 bases at J, with 7 bases in the middle. The CDR3 loop reads CARSWGGTQYF. In DNA form, the CDR3 reads TGTGCCAGAAGCTGGGGTGGTACGCAGTATTTT.

The chain combines TRBV2 with TRBJ2-5; the match to TRBD2 covers 9 bases. The V gene end was trimmed by 5 bases and the J gene end by 1 base; junction bases not matched to a gene: 11. Germline lookup yields CDR1 SNHLY and CDR2 FYNNEI. This CDR3 is built from 17 residues. CDR3 DNA: TGTGCCAGCAGTCCCATATTAGCGGGAGTCCCCCAAGAGACCCAGTACTTC. Encoded protein: CASSPILAGVPQETQYF.

This clone was observed a handful of times. The chain employs TRBV11-1 and TRBJ2-3, with 7 bases lining up with TRBD1. Germline values: CDR1 SGHAT, CDR2 FQDESV (reference sequence). V gave up 4 bases and J gave up 4 bases; unmatched junction bases: 8. The CDR3 consists of 15 residues. This CDR3 reads CASSSGQNSADTQYF. The CDR3 coding sequence is TGTGCCAGCAGCTCGGGACAGAACAGCGCAGATACGCAGTATTTT.

This sequence joins TRBV5-6 and TRBJ2-7; TRBD1 agrees at 9 bases. V was clipped by 4 bases and J by 2 bases; unmatched bases: 7. Germline CDR1 reads SGHDT; CDR2 reads YYEEEE. The CDR3 has 15 residues. The CDR3 is CASSLLGQGPYEQYF. The CDR3 DNA reads TGTGCCAGCAGCCTATTGGGACAGGGTCCCTACGAGCAGTACTTC. Looking up the rest from reference TRBV5-6 and TRBJ2-7 gives the full variable domain: DAGVTQSPTHLIKTRGQQVTLRCSPKSGHDTVSWYQQALGQGPQFIFQYYEEEERQRGNFPDRFSGHQFPNYSSELNVNALLLGDSALYLCASSLLGQGPYEQYFGPGTRLTVT.

V and J are TRBV7-3 and TRBJ1-5; 7 positions agree with TRBD1. The CDR3 is made up of 15 amino acids. V dropped 4 bases and J dropped 7; count of bases not matched to a gene: 10. Germline V gene lookup returns CDR1 SGHTA and CDR2 FQGTGA. The chain's CDR3 is CASSSPTGLGQPQHF. CDR3 coding DNA: TGTGCCAGCAGCTCCCCGACAGGGTTAGGACAGCCCCAGCATTTT.

The chain joins TRBV7-6 to TRBJ2-7; D might be TRBD2 (5 bases). Germline V CDR1 and CDR2: SGHVS, FNYEAQ. V lost 3 bases to trimming and J lost 4 bases, with 10 bases between them. There are 13 residues in the CDR3. The DNA of the CDR3 is TGTGCCAGCAGCTTCCAGGCGGGTTACGAGCAGTACTTC. Amino acids: CASSFQAGYEQYF.

The chain combines TRBV14 with TRBJ2-2; 13 positions agree with TRBD2. Trimming removed 4 bases from V and 0 bases from J; junction bases left unmatched: 5. Per the germline V gene, CDR1 is SGHDN and CDR2 is FVKESK. The CDR3 covers 18 residues. The CDR3 spells CASSRGTSGNSNTGELFF. The CDR3 DNA reads TGTGCCAGCAGCCGAGGGACTAGCGGGAATTCGAACACCGGGGAGCTGTTTTTT.

The V call is TRBV7-2, the J call TRBJ2-2; 13 bases are shared with TRBD2. V was pared by 1 base and J by 7 bases, with 6 bases of the junction left unmatched. The CDR3 runs 17 residues. CDR1 SGHTA and CDR2 FQGNSA come from the germline V gene. The CDR3 nucleotides read TGTGCCAGCAGCTTAGTCGGACTAGCGGGAGTGGGCGGGGAGCTGTTTTTT. Its translation: CASSLVGLAGVGGELFF. The full variable domain, its missing parts supplied by reference TRBV7-2 and TRBJ2-2, is GAGVSQSPSNKVTEKGKDVELRCDPISGHTALYWYRQSLGQGLEFLIYFQGNSAPDKSGLPSDRFSAERTGGSVSTLTIQRTQQEDSAVYLCASSLVGLAGVGGELFFGEGSRLTVL.

V usage is TRBV5-3 and J usage is TRBJ2-7; 9 bases fit TRBD1. TRBV5-3 is classed as an ORF, of uncertain function. Trimming removed 8 bases from V and 3 bases from J; junction bases left unmatched: 12. CDR3 length: 15 amino acids. As DNA, the CDR3 is TGTGCCAGCACCCATTACGTGACAGGGGGCTACGAGCAGTACTTC. This encodes CASTHYVTGGYEQYF.

The chain has TRBV7-2 and TRBJ1-5; D possibly corresponds to TRBD1 (5 bases). V was cut by 2 bases and J by 5 bases, with 13 bases left in between. The CDR3 runs 15 residues. Germline CDR1 reads SGHTA; CDR2 reads FQGNSA. The CDR3 DNA sequence: TGTGCCAGCAGCTTATATGGGGCAGGATATCAGCCCCAGCATTTT. This codes for CASSLYGAGYQPQHF.